Listed below are T cell receptor beta chains from one sample, sequenced in a study of blood T cell repertoires in COVID-19. Assay used: immunoSEQ multiplex PCR; TCRdb lists only in-frame clones, some missing. The table shows about 62,000 clones, with more than 90% occurring only once. Sequencing used peripheral blood. These receptors originate from a human donor in a cohort sampled during active COVID-19. Both conserved end residues are part of each CDR3. The order of the fields is V gene, J gene, CDR3 protein.

TRBV18	TRBJ2-3	CASSPTGGNTDTQYF
TRBV15	TRBJ2-7	CATSWNGEGEQYF
TRBV30	TRBJ1-6	CAWASGGDNSPLHF
TRBV19	TRBJ1-5	CAWVSGNPSNQPQHF
TRBV19	TRBJ2-5	CASSTRETQYF
TRBV3-1/TRBV3-2	TRBJ2-7	CASSQGLAGGPPYEQYF
TRBV27	TRBJ2-1	CASSSLEGGGGKSYNEQFF
TRBV19	TRBJ2-3	CASSIVDSIDTQYF
TRBV11-2	TRBJ2-7	CASSLGPTPRQSYEQYF
TRBV5-4	TRBJ2-1	CASSLAGGPGFNEQFF
TRBV2	TRBJ2-3	CASSGGRGQTDTQYF
TRBV28	TRBJ1-1	CASSLFSGGITEAFF
TRBV3-1/TRBV3-2	TRBJ1-6	CASSQVQHNSPLHF
TRBV15	TRBJ1-2	CATSRRSSRGYGYTF
TRBV5-1	TRBJ1-2	CASSSGTGEYGYTF
TRBV30	TRBJ1-3	CAWSLIELSGNTIYF
TRBV3-1/TRBV3-2	TRBJ2-1	CASSHRLLAGPYNEQFF
TRBV5-6	TRBJ2-5	CASSDPMTGEETQYF
TRBV11-2	TRBJ1-6	CASRLLKTNSPLHF
TRBV6-5	TRBJ1-6	CASETQGGSPLHF
TRBV27	TRBJ2-2	CASSSRNTGELFF
TRBV2	TRBJ2-7	CASSRALVAYEQYF
TRBV6-5	TRBJ1-2	CASSHPNLGYTF
TRBV19	TRBJ1-1	CASSPQLWATEAFF
TRBV2	TRBJ1-6	CASTPSASSNSPLHF
TRBV18	TRBJ2-7	CASTQGAGDWPYEQYF
TRBV5-1	TRBJ2-1	CASSPDREGDEQFF
TRBV2	TRBJ2-3	CASLTGTRSADTQYF